This TCR beta chain was sequenced in a study of T cells after posttransplantation cyclophosphamide. This CDR3 spans 12 amino acids. V lost 2 bases and J lost 3, with 6 bases in between. The germline V gene has CDR1 SGHRS and CDR2 YFSETQ. Assay used: immunoSEQ multiplex PCR; TCRdb lists only in-frame clones, some missing. The sample contains tens of thousands of clones, none of them singletons. This clone was counted ten times or more. The TCR originated in a man aged 45-65 years in good health, CMV-negative, and a related stem cell transplant donor. The sample taken for sequencing was PBMCs. This sequence joins TRBV5-1 and TRBJ2-7; a weak D match, TRBD2 (5 bases). This CDR3 is CASSFSGYEQYF. The CDR3 DNA is TGCGCCAGCAGCTTCAGCGGCTACGAGCAGTACTTC.